This passage covers 28 T cell receptor beta chains from one sample sequenced in a study of early T cells in non-severe SARS-CoV-2 infection. TCRdb independently ran MiXCR on the 5' RACE reads; one entry per CDR3 protein. Altogether tens of thousands of distinct CDR3 sequences are present, approximately 13% being singletons, with the ten largest covering about 6.5%. Sequenced: whole blood. Receptor source: an adult who was a healthcare worker with PCR-confirmed SARS-CoV-2 infection or an uninfected control (not recorded which).

This clonotype was picked up many times. The rearrangement uses TRBV14 and TRBJ2-4, with 8 nucleotides matching TRBD2. CDR1 and CDR2 (germline): SGHDN, FVKESK. V shed 2 bases, J shed 1 base, and the junction held 1 base outside the gene matches. The CDR3 runs 15 residues. In DNA form, the CDR3 reads TGTGCCAGCAGCCAAAGACTAGCGGCCAAAAACATTCAGTACTTC. Its protein is CASSQRLAAKNIQYF.

The chain is built from TRBV7-9 and TRBJ1-1, with D unclear. V was pared by 1 base and J by 2 bases, with 8 bases between. The CDR3 sequence is 14 residues long. Germline V gene data show CDR1 as SEHNR and CDR2 as FQNEAQ (reference sequence). The CDR3 nucleotides are TGTGCCAGCAGCTTAGACAGTGGTAACACTGAAGCTTTCTTT. This translates into CASSLDSGNTEAFF.

The rearrangement links TRBV30 to TRBJ1-2, with D possibly being TRBD1 (6 bases). The germline V gene encodes CDR1 GTSNPN and CDR2 SVGIG (reference sequence). V dropped 0 bases and J dropped 3 bases, with 14 bases sitting between them. The CDR3 covers 15 residues. This CDR3 is CAWSVMAGADYGYTF. In nucleotides, the CDR3 is TGTGCCTGGAGTGTCATGGCAGGGGCGGACTATGGCTACACCTTC.

This clonotype has more than one count but fewer than ten. V is TRBV29-1 and J is TRBJ2-1, with D possibly being TRBD1 or TRBD2 (5 bases each). V lost 3 bases, J lost 13 bases, and 19 bases lay in between. Germline V CDR1 and CDR2: SQVTM, ANQGSEA. This CDR3 comprises 13 residues. The CDR3 loop reads CSVERLGTPGQFF. CDR3 nucleotides: TGCAGCGTTGAGAGGCTGGGGACCCCGGGACAGTTCTTC.

This clonotype is classed as medium-sized (0.01 to 0.1%). The rearrangement uses TRBV12-3 or TRBV12-4 and TRBJ1-5; D perhaps matches TRBD1 (5 bases). The CDR3 sequence is 15 residues long. The ends were cut back, 5 bases at V and 2 bases at J, with 13 bases in the middle. CDR3: CASSPKGIGNQPQHF. In nucleotides, the CDR3 is TGTGCCAGCAGTCCTAAGGGGATTGGCAATCAGCCCCAGCATTTT.

This chain joins TRBV7-8 and TRBJ2-1; 8 nucleotides align to TRBD2. The germline V gene has CDR1 SGHVS and CDR2 FQNEAQ. The V segment lost 5 bases and the J segment 9 bases; nucleotides outside the gene matches: 6. The CDR3 has 13 residues. CDR3 DNA: TGTGCCAGCAGCACTCAAGCGGGAGCTGAGCAGTTCTTC. Its translation is CASSTQAGAEQFF.

Many counts were recorded for this clonotype. This sequence joins TRBV7-8 and TRBJ1-2; TRBD1 aligns across 9 bases. The CDR3 consists of 16 residues. Losses at the gene ends were 5 bases for V and 4 bases for J; bases not matched to a gene: 11. CDR1 is SGHVS and CDR2 is FQNEAQ in the germline V gene. The CDR3 sequence: CASSITGGLLGYGYTF. Written as DNA, the CDR3 is TGTGCCAGCAGCATAACAGGGGGCCTACTAGGCTATGGCTACACCTTC.

This clonotype ranks as medium-sized (0.01 to 0.1%). This chain uses TRBV20-1 with TRBJ2-7; tentatively, D is TRBD1 or TRBD2 (5 bases each). Germline CDR1 DFQATT, CDR2 SNEGSKA (reference sequence). The CDR3 runs to 15 residues. Trimming removed 0 bases at V and 4 bases at J, with 16 bases between. CDR3: CSARDYPEGPYEQYF. The CDR3 DNA follows: TGCAGTGCTAGAGATTATCCCGAGGGACCTTACGAGCAGTACTTC.

V and J are TRBV7-9 and TRBJ2-1, with TRBD2 as a possible D gene (7 bases). Germline values: CDR1 SEHNR, CDR2 FQNEAQ (reference sequence). The CDR3 length is 17 residues. Deletions cut 5 bases from V and 0 bases from J, with 17 bases between. The CDR3 loop is CASSPRGGRSSYNEQFF. In DNA form, the CDR3 reads TGTGCCAGCAGCCCTAGGGGGGGACGGAGCTCCTACAATGAGCAGTTCTTC.

The chain joins TRBV10-3 to TRBJ2-3; the D is unclear. Germline V gene lookup returns CDR1 ENHRY and CDR2 SYGVKD. V lost 5 bases and J 6 bases, leaving 6 bases between the germline ends. The CDR3 covers 11 residues. CDR3: CAISLGDTQYF. CDR3 coding DNA: TGTGCCATCAGTCTCGGGGATACGCAGTATTTT.

This clonotype was observed many times. The chain recombines TRBV6-5 with TRBJ2-2; D is possibly TRBD1 or TRBD2 (5 bases each). The CDR3 totals 16 residues. Trimming left V 0 bases short and J 3 bases short, with 11 bases between. Germline CDR1 is MNHEY and CDR2 is SVGAGI. The DNA for the CDR3 is TGTGCCAGCAGTTACTCGTCGGGGACCCACACCGGGGAGCTGTTTTTT. Residues: CASSYSSGTHTGELFF.

The chain uses TRBV29-1 and TRBJ2-3; D is ambiguous. This CDR3 spans 13 amino acids. The germline CDR1 and CDR2 sequences are SQVTM and ANQGSEA. The V gene lost 2 bases and the J gene lost 4 bases, with 10 bases spanning the gap. The CDR3 loop is CSVEKQEADTQYF. The CDR3 bases are TGCAGCGTTGAAAAGCAAGAGGCAGATACGCAGTATTTT.

This clonotype came up a few times. The rearrangement links TRBV18 to TRBJ2-1; a possible D gene is TRBD2 (6 bases). V gave up 3 bases and J gave up 3 bases, with 12 bases separating them. The CDR3 has 15 residues. Germline V gene sequence: CDR1 KGHSH, CDR2 LQKENI. The CDR3 loop reads CASSPTGAGYNEQFF. The CDR3, as DNA: TGTGCCAGCTCACCGACTGGAGCGGGCTACAATGAGCAGTTCTTC.

The gene calls are TRBV6-5 and TRBJ2-7; D is possibly TRBD2 (5 bases). This CDR3 is 14 amino acids long. Germline values: CDR1 MNHEY, CDR2 SVGAGI. Trimming took off 6 bases at V and 7 bases at J, with 19 bases between the two ends. This CDR3 is CASSRLTGRREQYF. The CDR3 nucleotides are TGTGCCAGCAGCCGCCTGACGGGAAGAAGGGAGCAGTACTTC.

The rearrangement joins TRBV18 to TRBJ2-7; perhaps D is TRBD1 or TRBD2 (5 bases each). The germline V and J ends were trimmed by 3 bases and 3 bases, with 15 bases remaining between them. Germline V gene lookup returns CDR1 KGHSH and CDR2 LQKENI. The CDR3 totals 15 residues. The CDR3 reads CASSPQGGHNYEQYF. CDR3 in DNA: TGTGCCAGCTCACCCCAGGGCGGGCACAACTACGAGCAGTACTTC.

On this clonotype itself: A read error may be the cause here, since a much bigger clone is one base away. CDR3 sequence: CASSVVGGDEQYF. In DNA form, the CDR3 reads TGCGCCAGCAGCGTGGTCGGAGGCGACGAGCAGTACTTC. The V gene is TRBV5-1, the J gene TRBJ2-7; D might be TRBD2 (5 bases). V lost 4 bases and J lost 5, with 13 bases in between. The V gene's germline CDR1 is SGHRS and CDR2 YFSETQ. This CDR3 contains 13 residues.

This clonotype has more than one count but fewer than ten. The genes are TRBV3-1 and TRBJ1-4; TRBD1 matches at 7 bases. Trimming cost V 4 bases and J 4 bases; bases outside gene matches: 0. CDR1 and CDR2 (germline): LGHDT, YNNKEL (reference sequence). There are 13 residues in the CDR3. This CDR3 reads CASSRQGNEKLFF. CDR3 in DNA: TGTGCCAGCAGCCGACAGGGTAATGAAAAACTGTTTTTT.

V and J are TRBV20-1 and TRBJ2-7; possible D gene TRBD2, 5 bases. This CDR3 has 13 amino acids. The V and J ends lost 6 bases and 5 bases respectively, with 17 bases between them. CDR1 and CDR2 (germline): DFQATT, SNEGSKA (reference sequence). The CDR3 is CSAYTGGRDEQYF. The CDR3, as DNA: TGCAGTGCCTACACCGGCGGGCGGGACGAGCAGTACTTC.

This chain uses TRBV20-1 with TRBJ2-7; D is uncertain. There are 11 residues in the CDR3. Germline V lookup: CDR1 DFQATT, CDR2 SNEGSKA (reference sequence). Between the trimmed V and J ends, which lost 6 bases and 3 bases, there was a span of 9 bases. CDR3 protein: CSAWQLYEQYF. The CDR3 region has the DNA TGCAGTGCCTGGCAGCTCTACGAGCAGTACTTC.

The J gene is TRBJ1-2, the V gene TRBV2; 7 nucleotides agree with TRBD1. The CDR3 covers 13 residues. Trimming at V came to 2 bases and at J to 8 bases, leaving 5 bases not matched to a gene. Germline values: CDR1 SNHLY, CDR2 FYNNEI. The CDR3 loop is CASSEWRGQGYTF. The CDR3 DNA reads as TGTGCCAGCAGTGAATGGCGGGGACAGGGCTACACCTTC.

This clonotype was detected only a few times. The V call is TRBV4-3, the J call TRBJ2-5, with 7 bases fitting TRBD2. The CDR3 runs 12 residues. Germline V CDR1 and CDR2: LGHNA, YSLEER. V was pared by 4 bases and J by 7 bases, with 3 bases of the junction left unmatched. The CDR3 DNA reads as TGCGCCAGCAGCCCGTCGGGGGGGACCCAGTACTTC. This translates into CASSPSGGTQYF.

This chain links TRBV18 with TRBJ2-2; no clear D gene. CDR1 is KGHSH and CDR2 is LQKENI in the germline V gene. The CDR3 totals 12 residues. V was pared by 3 bases and J by 6 bases, with 5 bases between. The DNA for the CDR3 is TGTGCCAGCTCACCTTCCCCCGGGGAGCTGTTTTTT. Residues: CASSPSPGELFF. Filled out from reference TRBV18 and TRBJ2-2, the complete variable domain reads NAGVMQNPRHLVRRRGQEARLRCSPMKGHSHVYWYRQLPEEGLKFMVYLQKENIIDESGMPKERFSAEFPKEGPSILRIQQVVRGDSAAYFCASSPSPGELFFGEGSRLTVL.

This clonotype was found many times. The chain employs TRBV7-6 and TRBJ2-1, with TRBD2 identical over 11 bases. The CDR3 has 18 residues. Germline values: CDR1 SGHVS, CDR2 FNYEAQ. V trimming: 2 bases; J trimming: 7 bases; junction bases outside the gene matches: 13. CDR3 nucleotides: TGTGCCAGCAGCTTACAAGCGTCAGGAGGGACTAGCGGTAATGAGCAGTTCTTC. It yields the protein CASSLQASGGTSGNEQFF.

The chain employs TRBV20-1 and TRBJ2-3; TRBD2 matches at 9 bases. Germline CDR1 DFQATT, CDR2 SNEGSKA (reference sequence). Trimming cost V 1 base and J 0 bases; bases outside gene matches: 2. The CDR3 runs 15 residues. Here the CDR3 DNA reads TGCAGTGCTAGAGTTACTAGCGGGAGCACAGATACGCAGTATTTT. Translated: CSARVTSGSTDTQYF.

V gene TRBV7-8 combines with J gene TRBJ1-5, with 7 positions matching TRBD1. The CDR3 runs 15 residues. With V trimmed by 4 bases and J by 5 bases, 8 bases remained unmatched. Germline lookup yields CDR1 SGHVS and CDR2 FQNEAQ. The DNA for the CDR3 is TGTGCCAGCAGCTCCGAGACAGGGTTGGATCAGCCCCAGCATTTT. Protein sequence: CASSSETGLDQPQHF. The entire variable domain, with the rest obtained from reference TRBV7-8 and TRBJ1-5, is as follows: GAGVSQSPRYKVAKRGQDVALRCDPISGHVSLFWYQQALGQGPEFLTYFQNEAQLDKSGLPSDRFFAERPEGSVSTLKIQRTQQEDSAVYLCASSSETGLDQPQHFGDGTRLSIL.

The chain has TRBV5-1 and TRBJ1-2; D uncertain. CDR3 length: 13 amino acids. CDR1 is SGHRS and CDR2 is YFSETQ in the germline V gene. Trimming removed 1 base from V and 2 bases from J, with 6 bases in between. The CDR3 spells CASSLMGNYGYTF. In nucleotides, the CDR3 is TGCGCCAGCAGCTTGATGGGGAACTATGGCTACACCTTC.

Details on this clonotype: A single base separates this from a much larger clone, so it may be a read error. The chain couples TRBV7-9 to TRBJ2-3; no clear D gene. The J call may not be correct, given that the DNA end is closer to TRBJ1-5. Germline V gene data show CDR1 as SEHNR and CDR2 as FQNEAQ (reference sequence). The CDR3 sequence is 16 residues long. CDR3 in amino acids: CASSSSAGGRMNTQHF. DNA of the CDR3: TGTGCCAGCAGCTCCTCAGCGGGAGGGCGCATGAATACGCAGCATTTT.

This clonotype appeared a few times. J is TRBJ1-5 and V is TRBV5-1; 7 bases line up with TRBD1. The CDR3 sequence is 16 residues long. CDR1 and CDR2 from the germline V gene are SGHRS and YFSETQ. The V and J ends lost 1 base and 0 bases, in that order; junction bases with no gene match: 4. CDR3 in amino acids: CASSLIPGGSNQPQHF. In nucleotides, the CDR3 is TGCGCCAGCAGCTTGATCCCAGGGGGTAGCAATCAGCCCCAGCATTTT.